These 10 T cell receptor beta chains share one sample of origin, sequenced in a study of T cells after yellow fever vaccination. TCRdb fed the 5' RACE reads into MiXCR, producing one record per CDR3 protein. The sample yields 300,000 to 400,000 distinct CDR3 sequences, approximately 4.2% seen once. Sequencing used PBMCs, obtained 5 days after the yellow fever booster vaccination. The receptors here all came from a young man who received the YFV17D yellow fever vaccine.

This clonotype occurred many times. V is TRBV5-1 and J is TRBJ2-3, with D possibly matching TRBD2 (5 bases). V gave up 4 bases and J gave up 5 bases, with 14 bases separating them. The CDR3 has 14 residues. The germline gives CDR1 SGHRS, CDR2 YFSETQ. The CDR3 spells CASSRGPNQDTQYF. CDR3 bases: TGCGCCAGCAGCCGCGGGCCAAACCAAGATACGCAGTATTTT.

This clonotype has only a few counts. The V and J genes are TRBV20-1 and TRBJ2-7; D ambiguous. The CDR3 consists of 12 residues. The germline CDR1 and CDR2 sequences are DFQATT and SNEGSKA (reference sequence). Trimming shortened V by 5 bases and J by 0 bases, and 8 bases separated the two germline ends. The CDR3 region is CSAGPDSYEQYF. DNA of the CDR3: TGCAGTGCTGGGCCTGACTCCTACGAGCAGTACTTC.

The chain has TRBV7-3 and TRBJ2-6, with D unresolved. Trimming left V 0 bases short and J 0 bases short, with 12 bases between. The germline gives CDR1 SGHTA, CDR2 FQGTGA. The CDR3 runs to 18 residues. This CDR3 is CASSLTTDRHSGANVLTF. The DNA of the CDR3 is TGTGCCAGCAGCTTAACTACAGATCGGCACTCTGGGGCCAACGTCCTGACTTTC.

The sample holds many counts of this clonotype. The CDR3, as DNA: TGTGCCAGCACTGCCTGGGGGGTGAATGAGCAGTTCTTC. Translation: CASTAWGVNEQFF. The chain combines TRBV11-2 with TRBJ2-1, with D possibly TRBD2 on 6 matching bases. The V gene's germline CDR1 is SGHAT and CDR2 FQNNGV. The V gene lost 7 bases and the J gene lost 7 bases, with 14 bases spanning the gap. The CDR3 has 13 residues.

This clonotype was seen ten or more times. The chain joins TRBV24-1 to TRBJ2-6; TRBD1 agrees at 8 bases. This CDR3 region has 14 residues. The V gene end was trimmed by 9 bases and the J gene end by 2 bases; junction bases not matched to a gene: 2. Germline CDR1 and CDR2: KGHDR and SFDVKD. This chain's CDR3 is CATQGAAGANVLTF. In nucleotides, the CDR3 is TGTGCCACCCAGGGGGCTGCTGGGGCCAACGTCCTGACTTTC.

This clonotype has only a few counts. CDR3 residues: CSARDIGTDTQYF. The CDR3 region has the DNA TGCAGTGCTAGAGATATTGGCACAGATACGCAGTATTTT. The chain uses TRBV20-1 and TRBJ2-3; D gene unclear. Trimming pared 0 bases from V and 1 base from J, leaving 5 bases between. Germline V gives CDR1 DFQATT, CDR2 SNEGSKA (reference sequence). The CDR3 contains 13 residues.

In this sample, this clonotype turned up a few times. The chain has TRBV7-8 and TRBJ2-2; no definite D call. Trimming took 1 base from V and 1 from J, leaving 10 bases between them. CDR3 length: 16 residues. Germline CDR1 reads SGHVS; CDR2 reads FQNEAQ. CDR3 region: CASSLDQARNTGELFF. The CDR3 DNA reads as TGTGCCAGCAGCTTAGATCAAGCGCGGAACACCGGGGAGCTGTTTTTT.

This clonotype is labeled medium-sized. The chain couples TRBV5-1 to TRBJ2-3, with D uncertain. Looked up from germline, CDR1 is SGHRS and CDR2 is YFSETQ. The CDR3 runs to 13 residues. V was trimmed by 4 bases and J by 1 base, leaving 7 bases between them. For the CDR3, the DNA is TGCGCCAGCAGCCCCGACCGCACAGATACGCAGTATTTT. It yields the protein CASSPDRTDTQYF.

This clonotype has a handful of counts. This rearrangement joins TRBV12-3 or TRBV12-4 to TRBJ1-2; perhaps TRBD1 as D (5 bases). V dropped 8 bases and J dropped 1 base, with 17 bases sitting between them. The CDR3 is 15 amino acids. CDR3 nucleotide sequence: TGTGCCAGCTCGGGGCCCCGCAGGGATAACTATGGCTACACCTTC. As protein: CASSGPRRDNYGYTF.

The chain recombines TRBV20-1 with TRBJ2-3; D is unresolved. Trimming removed 3 bases at V and 3 bases at J, with 10 bases between. The germline V gene has CDR1 DFQATT and CDR2 SNEGSKA (reference sequence). The CDR3 length is 13 residues. The DNA for the CDR3 is TGCAGTGCTAGGCGTGATGTTACAGATACGCAGTATTTT. Its protein product is CSARRDVTDTQYF.